This T cell receptor (beta chain) was sequenced for a study of technical replicates of blood from a few donors. In germline, CDR1 is SGHNT, CDR2 YYREEE (reference sequence). This CDR3 comprises 16 residues. The V and J ends lost 0 bases and 5 bases, in that order; junction bases with no gene match: 9. This table comes from immunoSEQ multiplex PCR, and its TCRdb copy is limited to in-frame clones, with some not included. The profile shows tens of thousands of clones, 92% of them singletons. The sequence derives from a human donor in good health. This rearrangement joins TRBV5-4 to TRBJ2-5; 8 positions agree with TRBD2. Material: T cells isolated from PBMCs. The CDR3 region is CASSLGAGGDGETQYF. CDR3 nucleotides: TGTGCCAGCAGCTTGGGGGCGGGAGGCGACGGGGAGACCCAGTACTTC.